This T cell receptor beta chain was captured by sequencing in a study of blood T cell repertoires in COVID-19. Study as a whole: Whether acute or convalescent, the COVID-19 samples came from the United States, Italy and Spain.

Produced via immunoSEQ multiplex PCR; TCRdb's table is partial and in-frame only. The sample has about 17,000 clones; about 92% are singletons. CDR3 length equals 16 residues. Germline V gene lookup returns CDR1 SNHLY and CDR2 FYNNEI. Trimming pared 7 bases from V and 0 bases from J, leaving 15 bases between. The sequenced sample was peripheral blood. The chain is built from TRBV2 and TRBJ1-4; D is ambiguous. The TCR comes from a human donor in a cohort sampled during active COVID-19. Written as DNA, the CDR3 is TGTGCCAGCAAAGGGAGCTTCGTGGCAACTAATGAAAAACTGTTTTTT. This sequence encodes CASKGSFVATNEKLFF.